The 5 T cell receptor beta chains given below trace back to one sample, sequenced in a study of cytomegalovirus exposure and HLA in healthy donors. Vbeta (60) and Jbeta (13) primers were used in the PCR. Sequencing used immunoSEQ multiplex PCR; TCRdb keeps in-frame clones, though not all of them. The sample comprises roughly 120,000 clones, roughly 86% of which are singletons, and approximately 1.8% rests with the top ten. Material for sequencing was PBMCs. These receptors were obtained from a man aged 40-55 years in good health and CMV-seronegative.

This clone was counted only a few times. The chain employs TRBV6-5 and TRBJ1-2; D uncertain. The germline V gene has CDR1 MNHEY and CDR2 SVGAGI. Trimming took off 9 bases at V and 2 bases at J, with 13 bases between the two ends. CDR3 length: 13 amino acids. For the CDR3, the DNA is TGTGCCAGTTTCCGAGGCAAGAACTATGGCTACACCTTC. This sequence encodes CASFRGKNYGYTF.

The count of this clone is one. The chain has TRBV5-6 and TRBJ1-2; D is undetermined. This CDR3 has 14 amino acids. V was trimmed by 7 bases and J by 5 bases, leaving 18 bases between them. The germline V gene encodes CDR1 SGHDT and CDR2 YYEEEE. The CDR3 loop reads CASVPGGGTYGYTF. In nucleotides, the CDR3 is TGTGCCAGCGTCCCCGGTGGCGGAACTTATGGCTACACCTTC.

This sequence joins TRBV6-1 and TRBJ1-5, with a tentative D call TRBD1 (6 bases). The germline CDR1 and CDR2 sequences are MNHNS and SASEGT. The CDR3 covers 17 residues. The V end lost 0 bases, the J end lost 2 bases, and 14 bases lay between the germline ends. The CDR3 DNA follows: TGTGCCAGCAGTGAAGCGCGTAGGACAGCGCGCAATCAGCCCCAGCATTTT. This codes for CASSEARRTARNQPQHF.

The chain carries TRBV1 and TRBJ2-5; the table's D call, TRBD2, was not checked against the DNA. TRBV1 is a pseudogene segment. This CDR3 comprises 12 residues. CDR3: CTSNNDKRTQYF. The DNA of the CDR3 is TGCACCAGCAATAACGATAAGAGAACCCAGTACTTC.

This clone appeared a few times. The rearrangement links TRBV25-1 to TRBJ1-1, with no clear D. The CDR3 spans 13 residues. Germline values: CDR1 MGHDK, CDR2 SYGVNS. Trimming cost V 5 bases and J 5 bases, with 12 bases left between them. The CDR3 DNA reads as TGTGCCAGCAGTAACCCTAGGAGTACTGAAGCTTTCTTT. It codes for CASSNPRSTEAFF.